This paragraph covers one T cell receptor beta chain sequence. The assay was immunoSEQ multiplex PCR, and TCRdb's table has in-frame clones only and misses some. Of roughly 140,000 clones listed, approximately 90% are singletons. This entry is derived from a study of T cell responses to AZD1222 COVID-19 vaccine. About the study: Second-dose timings of about 4 or about 12 weeks were pooled.

The CDR3 loop spans 16 amino acids. V shed 4 bases and J 6 bases; nucleotides not matched to a gene: 13. Germline CDR1 reads SGHRS; CDR2 reads YFSETQ. This clonotype was obtained from an adult in good health. The chain uses TRBV5-1 and TRBJ2-3; TRBD2 matches at 8 bases. The sequences come from peripheral blood, collected on day 0 of AZD1222 vaccination. CDR3 nucleotides: TGCGCCAGCAGCCCACGGAGGGCAGCGGGAGTGGATACGCAGTATTTT. Protein product: CASSPRRAAGVDTQYF.